A single sample is the source of the 21 T cell receptor beta chains below, sequenced in a study of T cells in Graves' hyperthyroidism and ophthalmopathy. TCR beta CDR3 sequences were amplified from RNA transcripts. During a first-round RT-PCR of the TCR CDR3, the HTBI primer set was used. One entry per CDR3 protein, called by TCRdb with MiXCR from the multiplex PCR reads. The sample records 500,000 to 650,000 distinct CDR3 sequences, 20% being singletons. The sequencing input was blood. The source of these receptors is a middle-aged man with Graves' ophthalmopathy.

The V call is TRBV2, the J call TRBJ1-4; D is perhaps TRBD1 (5 bases). The CDR3 is 14 residues long. With 8 bases removed from V and 8 bases from J, the gap between germline ends came to 18 bases. Germline loops: CDR1 SNHLY, CDR2 FYNNEI. The CDR3 spells CASCSGGLGEKLFF. The CDR3 nucleotides read TGTGCCAGCTGTTCGGGGGGACTCGGGGAAAAACTGTTTTTT.

This clonotype showed up just a few times. The chain recombines TRBV9 with TRBJ2-2; TRBD1 matches 9 bases. The V gene end was trimmed by 2 bases and the J gene end by 3 bases; junction bases not matched to a gene: 8. The CDR3 has 17 residues. The germline gives CDR1 SGDLS, CDR2 YYNGEE. The CDR3 loop is CASSVTRTGEHTGELFF. The CDR3 DNA reads TGTGCCAGCAGCGTTACCCGGACAGGGGAGCACACCGGGGAGCTGTTTTTT. The variable domain in full, completed from reference TRBV9 and TRBJ2-2, reads DSGVTQTPKHLITATGQRVTLRCSPRSGDLSVYWYQQSLDQGLQFLIQYYNGEERAKGNILERFSAQQFPDLHSELNLSSLELGDSALYFCASSVTRTGEHTGELFFGEGSRLTVL.

In its sample, this clonotype was seen a few times. The chain has TRBV5-1 and TRBJ2-5, with 10 bases lining up with TRBD1. Trimming cost V 4 bases and J 2 bases; bases outside gene matches: 11. The CDR3 covers 17 residues. Germline CDR1 reads SGHRS; CDR2 reads YFSETQ. CDR3 residues: CASSPGQGGITQETQYF. CDR3 nucleotide sequence: TGCGCCAGCAGCCCCGGACAGGGGGGGATTACGCAAGAGACCCAGTACTTC.

This clonotype occurred a few times. The chain couples TRBV5-4 to TRBJ2-5; D uncertain. The germline CDR1 and CDR2 sequences are SGHNT and YYREEE (reference sequence). The CDR3 loop spans 14 amino acids. The V and J ends lost 1 base and 3 bases respectively, with 10 bases between them. The CDR3 DNA follows: TGTGCCAGCAGCTTGTGGAGCCGCGAAGAGACCCAGTACTTC. This encodes CASSLWSREETQYF.

This clonotype was observed a few times. The rearrangement links TRBV7-9 to TRBJ1-2; D gene unclear. The germline CDR1 and CDR2 sequences are SEHNR and FQNEAQ (reference sequence). Trimming shortened V by 3 bases and J by 4 bases, and 6 bases separated the two germline ends. This CDR3 is 12 amino acids long. CDR3 nucleotide sequence: TGTGCCAGCAGCTTCCCGGTCTATGGCTACACCTTC. Its translation is CASSFPVYGYTF. The variable domain in full, with the rest retrieved from reference TRBV7-9 and TRBJ1-2, is DTGVSQNPRHKITKRGQNVTFRCDPISEHNRLYWYRQTLGQGPEFLTYFQNEAQLEKSRLLSDRFSAERPKGSFSTLEIQRTEQGDSAMYLCASSFPVYGYTFGSGTRLTVV.

This clonotype was recorded at least ten times. The chain joins TRBV7-6 to TRBJ2-3; TRBD2 matches at 8 bases. V shed 5 bases and J 4 bases; nucleotides not matched to a gene: 5. This CDR3 is built from 14 residues. CDR1 and CDR2 (germline): SGHVS, FNYEAQ. The CDR3 here is CASSLQGLADTQYF. The DNA for the CDR3 is TGTGCCAGCAGCCTCCAGGGACTAGCAGATACGCAGTATTTT.

This clonotype was detected ten times or more. V usage is TRBV20-1 and J usage is TRBJ2-1, with TRBD2 matching 11 bases. CDR3 length: 13 residues. The V gene's germline CDR1 is DFQATT and CDR2 SNEGSKA (reference sequence). Losses at the gene ends were 6 bases for V and 6 bases for J; bases not matched to a gene: 4. CDR3 amino acids: CSALSGRANEQFF. The CDR3 DNA reads TGCAGTGCCCTTAGCGGGAGGGCCAATGAGCAGTTCTTC.

The CDR3 nucleotides read TGTGCCACACGGGGGGTAACTAATGAAAAACTGTTTTTT. Its translation is CATRGVTNEKLFF. This chain joins TRBV28 and TRBJ1-4; TRBD1 might be the D (5 bases). Germline CDR1 is MDHEN and CDR2 is SYDVKM. V dropped 10 bases and J dropped 1 base, with 10 bases sitting between them. This CDR3 has 13 residues.

This clonotype was seen more than once but under ten times. The chain links TRBV27 to TRBJ2-2; perhaps TRBD1 as D (6 bases). Trimming removed 9 bases at V and 3 bases at J, with 20 bases between. This CDR3 spans 16 amino acids. Germline V CDR1 and CDR2: MNHEY, SMNVEV (reference sequence). In nucleotides, the CDR3 is TGTGCCAGACATTGGGGGCAGGGACGGGACACCGGGGAGCTGTTTTTT. Its protein is CARHWGQGRDTGELFF.

The DNA of the CDR3 is TGTGCCTGGAGTAATGGGGTTTCCTACGAGCAGTACTTC. Protein sequence: CAWSNGVSYEQYF. This chain connects TRBV30 to TRBJ2-7; no clear D. This CDR3 region has 13 residues. Germline CDR1 is GTSNPN and CDR2 is SVGIG (reference sequence). Trimming took 2 bases from V and 1 from J, leaving 9 bases between them.

Ten or more counts support this clonotype. The rearrangement joins TRBV28 to TRBJ2-7, with a weak D call TRBD2 (6 bases). The V end was cut by 4 bases, the J end by 5 bases, with 15 bases between. The CDR3 loop spans 14 amino acids. Looked up from germline, CDR1 is MDHEN and CDR2 is SYDVKM. The DNA of the CDR3 is TGTGCCAGCAGTTCCGAGACTACGGGGGACGAGCAGTACTTC. This sequence encodes CASSSETTGDEQYF.

On this clonotype itself: A read error is possible here, since a much larger clone lies one base away. The chain links TRBV2 to TRBJ1-4, with 7 bases lining up with TRBD1. V was clipped by 8 bases and J by 7 bases; unmatched bases: 13. The CDR3 totals 15 residues. Per germline, CDR1 SNHLY and CDR2 FYNNEI. The CDR3 DNA is TGTGCCAGCGAGAGCTTCAGGGGGTCTCGTGAAAAACTGTTTTTT. Translation: CASESFRGSREKLFF.

The chain has TRBV5-1 and TRBJ2-1; D might be TRBD2 (6 bases). The CDR3 runs 16 residues. From germline, CDR1 is SGHRS and CDR2 YFSETQ. V dropped 3 bases and J dropped 1 base, with 14 bases sitting between them. CDR3 loop: CASSSQRAESYNEQFF. Written as DNA, the CDR3 is TGCGCCAGCAGCTCACAGCGGGCGGAATCCTACAATGAGCAGTTCTTC.

This clonotype was observed a few times. The chain combines TRBV6-1 with TRBJ1-2; 9 bases line up with TRBD1. The CDR3 is made up of 12 amino acids. J lost 12 bases, V lost 1 base, and 3 bases had no gene match. Germline loops: CDR1 MNHNS, CDR2 SASEGT. The CDR3 protein is CASSEGTGVHTF. In DNA form, the CDR3 reads TGTGCCAGCAGTGAAGGGACAGGGGTACACACCTTC.

Only a few counts were recorded for this clonotype. The chain couples TRBV28 to TRBJ1-5, with D unresolved. CDR3 length equals 14 residues. Germline-derived CDR1 and CDR2 are MDHEN and SYDVKM. V shed 7 bases and J shed 6 bases, with 16 bases lying between them. The CDR3: CASTLGPKGQPQHF. The CDR3 bases are TGTGCCAGCACCCTCGGCCCAAAGGGTCAGCCCCAGCATTTT.

Details on this clonotype: A read error is possible here, since a much larger clone lies one base away. The rearrangement links TRBV28 to TRBJ1-1, with D uncertain. Germline lookup yields CDR1 MDHEN and CDR2 SYDVKM. This CDR3 comprises 14 residues. The DNA for the CDR3 is TGTGCCAACAGTTTGGCACTGAGGAACACTGAAGCTTTCTTT. Its translation: CANSLALRNTEAFF.

This chain connects TRBV5-1 to TRBJ2-3, with 16 bases lining up with TRBD2. The germline V gene encodes CDR1 SGHRS and CDR2 YFSETQ. The CDR3 runs 18 residues. Germline trimming cut 0 bases from V and 5 bases from J; bases unmatched to any gene: 6. This CDR3 is CASSLEGLAGGRKDTQYF. The CDR3 bases are TGCGCCAGCAGCTTGGAGGGACTAGCGGGGGGGCGGAAAGATACGCAGTATTTT. The full variable domain, completed using reference TRBV5-1 and TRBJ2-3, is KAGVTQTPRYLIKTRGQQVTLSCSPISGHRSVSWYQQTPGQGLQFLFEYFSETQRNKGNFPGRFSGRQFSNSRSEMNVSTLELGDSALYLCASSLEGLAGGRKDTQYFGPGTRLTVL.

This clonotype was seen repeatedly, ten times or more. The genes are TRBV11-3 and TRBJ2-5, with 8 positions matching TRBD1. This CDR3 region has 12 residues. Germline loops: CDR1 SGHNT, CDR2 YENEEA. Trimming at V came to 7 bases and at J to 5 bases, leaving 3 bases not matched to a gene. The CDR3 spells CASKGQDETQYF. In nucleotides, the CDR3 is TGTGCCAGCAAGGGACAGGATGAGACCCAGTACTTC.

This clonotype came up many times. This chain joins TRBV2 and TRBJ2-7, with a possible D match to TRBD2 (5 bases). The CDR3 contains 13 residues. V was clipped by 7 bases and J by 6 bases, with 16 bases between them. CDR1 and CDR2 from the germline V gene are SNHLY and FYNNEI. CDR3 sequence reads: CASNRGAGGEQYF. The DNA for the CDR3 is TGTGCCAGCAATCGGGGAGCAGGCGGCGAGCAGTACTTC.

This clonotype was seen at least ten times. V gene TRBV3-1 combines with J gene TRBJ2-7; D gene ambiguous. This CDR3 has 12 residues. V was cut by 1 base and J by 5 bases, with 6 bases left in between. CDR1 and CDR2 (germline): LGHDT, YNNKEL (reference sequence). The CDR3, as DNA: TGTGCCAGCAGCCAAGTGAATAACGAGCAGTACTTC. The encoded protein is CASSQVNNEQYF.

This clonotype showed up just a few times. The J gene is TRBJ2-7, the V gene TRBV7-9, with D maybe TRBD2 (6 bases). This CDR3 is built from 15 residues. Germline CDR1 and CDR2: SEHNR and FQNEAQ (reference sequence). Trimming stripped 0 bases from V and 2 bases from J, with 11 bases between. CDR3 bases: TGTGCCAGCAGCTTAGCGGAACTAGCTCCCTACGAGCAGTACTTC. The encoded protein is CASSLAELAPYEQYF.